The clone carrying this T cell receptor (beta chain) was counted only a few times. The antigen is not known. These data are taken from a study of T-cell memory formation after mild COVID-19. As for the study in general: Each donor largely had its own TCR clusters.

Sample barcodes and UMIs were carried by the TCR alpha and TCR beta cDNA libraries that 5'RACE generated with constant-segment primers. TCRdb re-called the 5' RACE reads through MiXCR, storing one row per CDR3 protein. The sample comprises hundreds of thousands of distinct CDR3 sequences, 15% to 20% of which are singletons, and around an eighth rests with the top ten. Study conclusions and caveats: Shrinking CD4+ clones resided mostly in CM and EM, and CD8+ ones in EMRA. Pre-infection memory already had some responding clones, implying cross-reactive memory joined.

Trimming removed 1 base at V and 0 bases at J, with 9 bases between. From germline, CDR1 is DFQATT and CDR2 SNEGSKA (reference sequence). This CDR3 is 14 amino acids long. The sequenced sample consisted of PBMCs or a T cell subset sorted from them (not recorded which). The chain has TRBV20-1 and TRBJ1-2; D unclear. The TCR sequence derives from an adult woman who had mild COVID-19 (a few samples of this study predate the infection). Cell type and time point are not known. The CDR3 DNA reads as TGCAGTGCTAGAGTAGTCACAGCTAACTATGGCTACACCTTC. This codes for CSARVVTANYGYTF.